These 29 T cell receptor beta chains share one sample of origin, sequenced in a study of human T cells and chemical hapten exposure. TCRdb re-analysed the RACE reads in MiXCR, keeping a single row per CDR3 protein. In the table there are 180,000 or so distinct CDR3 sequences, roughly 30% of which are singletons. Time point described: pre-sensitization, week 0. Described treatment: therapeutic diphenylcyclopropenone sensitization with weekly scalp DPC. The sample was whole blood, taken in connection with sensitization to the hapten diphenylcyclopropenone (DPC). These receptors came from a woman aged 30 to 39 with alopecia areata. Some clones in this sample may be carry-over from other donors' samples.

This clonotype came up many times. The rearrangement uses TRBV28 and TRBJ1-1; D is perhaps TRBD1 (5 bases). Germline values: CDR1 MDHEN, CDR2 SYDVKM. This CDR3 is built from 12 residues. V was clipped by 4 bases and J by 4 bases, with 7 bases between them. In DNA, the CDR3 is TGTGCCAGCAGTTCAGGGAGCACTGAAGCTTTCTTT. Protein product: CASSSGSTEAFF.

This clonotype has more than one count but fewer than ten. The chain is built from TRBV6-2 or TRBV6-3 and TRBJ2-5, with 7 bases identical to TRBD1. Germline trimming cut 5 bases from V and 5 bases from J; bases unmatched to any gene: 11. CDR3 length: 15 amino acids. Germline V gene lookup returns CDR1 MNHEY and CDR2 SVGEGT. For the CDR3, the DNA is TGTGCCAGCAGTCAACCTAGTACAGGGGTCGAGACCCAGTACTTC. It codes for CASSQPSTGVETQYF.

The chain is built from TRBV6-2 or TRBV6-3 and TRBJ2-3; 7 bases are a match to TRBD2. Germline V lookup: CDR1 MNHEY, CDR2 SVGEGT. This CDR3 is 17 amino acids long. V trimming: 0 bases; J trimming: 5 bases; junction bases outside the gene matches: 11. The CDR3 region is CASSYSSRGRAEDTQYF. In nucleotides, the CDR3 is TGTGCCAGCAGTTACTCGTCTCGGGGGAGGGCCGAAGATACGCAGTATTTT.

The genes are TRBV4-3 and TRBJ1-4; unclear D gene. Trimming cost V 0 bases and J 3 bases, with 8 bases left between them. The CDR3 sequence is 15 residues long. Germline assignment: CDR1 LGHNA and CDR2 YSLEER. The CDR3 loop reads CASSQDTTANEKLFF. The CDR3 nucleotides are TGCGCCAGCAGCCAAGATACGACGGCTAATGAAAAACTGTTTTTT.

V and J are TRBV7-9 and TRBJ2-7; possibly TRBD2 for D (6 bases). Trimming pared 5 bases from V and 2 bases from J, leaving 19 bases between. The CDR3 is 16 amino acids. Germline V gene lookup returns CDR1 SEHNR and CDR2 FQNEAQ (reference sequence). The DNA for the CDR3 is TGTGCCAGCAGCCCGGGTCGGTCTAGCGAAACCTACGAGCAGTACTTC. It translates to CASSPGRSSETYEQYF.

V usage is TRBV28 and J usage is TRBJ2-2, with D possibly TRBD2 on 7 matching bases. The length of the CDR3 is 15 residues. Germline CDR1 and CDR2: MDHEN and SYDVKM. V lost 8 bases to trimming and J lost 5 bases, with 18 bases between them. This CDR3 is CASWGRGIGTGELFF. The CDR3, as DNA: TGTGCCAGCTGGGGGCGGGGGATCGGAACCGGGGAGCTGTTTTTT.

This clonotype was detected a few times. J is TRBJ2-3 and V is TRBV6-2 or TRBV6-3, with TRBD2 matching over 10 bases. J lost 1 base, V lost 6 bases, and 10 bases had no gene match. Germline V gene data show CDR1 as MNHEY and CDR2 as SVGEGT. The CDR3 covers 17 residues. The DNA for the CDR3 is TGTGCCAGCAGCTCGCCGGGACTAGCGTCAGGCACAGATACGCAGTATTTT. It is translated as CASSSPGLASGTDTQYF.

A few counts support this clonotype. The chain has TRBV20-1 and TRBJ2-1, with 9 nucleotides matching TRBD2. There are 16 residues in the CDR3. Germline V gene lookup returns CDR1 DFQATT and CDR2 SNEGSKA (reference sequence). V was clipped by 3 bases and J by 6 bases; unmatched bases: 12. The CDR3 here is CSASEFERGVSNEQFF. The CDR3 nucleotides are TGCAGTGCTAGTGAGTTTGAGCGGGGGGTCTCCAATGAGCAGTTCTTC.

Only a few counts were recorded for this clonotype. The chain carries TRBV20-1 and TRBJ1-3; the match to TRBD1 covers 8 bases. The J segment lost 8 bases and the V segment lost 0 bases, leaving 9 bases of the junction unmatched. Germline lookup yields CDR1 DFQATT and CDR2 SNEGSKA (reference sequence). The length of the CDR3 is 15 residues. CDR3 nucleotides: TGCAGTGCTAGAGACTCCGGGACAGGAGGTGACACCATATATTTT. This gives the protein CSARDSGTGGDTIYF.

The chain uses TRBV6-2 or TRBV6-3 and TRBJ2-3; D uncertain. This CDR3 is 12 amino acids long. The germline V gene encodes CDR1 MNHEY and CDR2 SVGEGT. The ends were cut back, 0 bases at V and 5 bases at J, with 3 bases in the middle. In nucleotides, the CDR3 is TGTGCCAGCAGTTACTCCTTAGATACGCAGTATTTT. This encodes CASSYSLDTQYF.

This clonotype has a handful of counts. CDR3 amino acids: CASSLGTGPAKNIQYF. As DNA, the CDR3 is TGCGCCAGCAGCCTGGGGACGGGTCCGGCCAAAAACATTCAGTACTTC. The gene calls are TRBV4-3 and TRBJ2-4, with D perhaps given as TRBD1 or TRBD2 (5 bases each). Germline V gene data show CDR1 as LGHNA and CDR2 as YSLEER. CDR3 length: 16 residues. V shed 4 bases and J shed 1 base, with 14 bases lying between them.

The CDR3 bases are TGCAGTGCTAGAGGTATAGGACAGGAAGAGAGATCACCCCTCCACTTT. Translating gives CSARGIGQEERSPLHF. The genes are TRBV20-1 and TRBJ1-6, with 7 bases identical to TRBD1. Losses at the gene ends were 1 base for V and 10 bases for J; bases not matched to a gene: 13. The CDR3 is 16 amino acids. Germline V gene sequence: CDR1 DFQATT, CDR2 SNEGSKA (reference sequence).

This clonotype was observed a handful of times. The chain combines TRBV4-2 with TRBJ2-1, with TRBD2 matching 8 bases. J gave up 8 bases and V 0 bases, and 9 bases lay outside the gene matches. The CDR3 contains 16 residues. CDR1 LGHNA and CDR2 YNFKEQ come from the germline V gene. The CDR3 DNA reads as TGTGCCAGCAGCCAAGAGACTAGCGCAAGCAGCGATGAGCAGTTCTTC. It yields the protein CASSQETSASSDEQFF.

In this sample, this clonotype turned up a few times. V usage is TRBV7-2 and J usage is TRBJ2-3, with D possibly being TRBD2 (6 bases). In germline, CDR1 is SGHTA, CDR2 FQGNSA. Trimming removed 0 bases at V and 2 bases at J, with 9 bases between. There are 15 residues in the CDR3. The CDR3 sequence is CASSLAVADTDTQYF. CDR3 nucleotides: TGTGCCAGCAGCTTAGCTGTAGCGGACACAGATACGCAGTATTTT.

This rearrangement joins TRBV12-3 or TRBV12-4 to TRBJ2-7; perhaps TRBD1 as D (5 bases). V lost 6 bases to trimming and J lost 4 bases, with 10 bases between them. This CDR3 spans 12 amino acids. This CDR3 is CASRYRRYEQYF. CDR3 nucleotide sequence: TGTGCCAGCAGGTACAGGAGATACGAGCAGTACTTC.

In DNA, the CDR3 is TGTGCCAGCAGTTACTCAAATCTTCGGCGGGGGGACACCGGGGAGCTGTTTTTT. Translation: CASSYSNLRRGDTGELFF. The gene calls are TRBV6-2 or TRBV6-3 and TRBJ2-2; 8 nucleotides match TRBD2. V trimming: 0 bases; J trimming: 3 bases; junction bases outside the gene matches: 9. The germline gives CDR1 MNHEY, CDR2 SVGEGT. This CDR3 has 18 amino acids.

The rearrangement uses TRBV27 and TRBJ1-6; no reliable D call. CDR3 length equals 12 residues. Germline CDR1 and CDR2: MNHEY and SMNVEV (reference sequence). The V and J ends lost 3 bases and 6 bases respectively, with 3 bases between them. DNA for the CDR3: TGTGCCAGCAGTTTCGTTAATTCACCCCTCCACTTT. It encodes CASSFVNSPLHF.

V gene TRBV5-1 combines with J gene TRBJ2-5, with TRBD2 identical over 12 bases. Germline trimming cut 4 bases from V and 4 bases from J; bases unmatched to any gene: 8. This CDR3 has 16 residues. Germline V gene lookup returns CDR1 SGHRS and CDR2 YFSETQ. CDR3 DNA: TGCGCCAGCAGCCAACAACTGACTAGCGGGGGAGAGACCCAGTACTTC. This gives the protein CASSQQLTSGGETQYF.

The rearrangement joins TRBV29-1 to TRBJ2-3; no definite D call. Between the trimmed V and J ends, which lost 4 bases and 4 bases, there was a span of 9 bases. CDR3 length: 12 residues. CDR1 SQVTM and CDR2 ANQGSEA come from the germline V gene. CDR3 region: CSVALAPDTQYF. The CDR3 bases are TGCAGCGTTGCTCTTGCGCCAGATACGCAGTATTTT.

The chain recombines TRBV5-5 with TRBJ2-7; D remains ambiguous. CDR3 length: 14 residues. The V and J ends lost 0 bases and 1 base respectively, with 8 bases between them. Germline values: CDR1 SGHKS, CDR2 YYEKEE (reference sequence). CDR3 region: CASSLVSRSYEQYF. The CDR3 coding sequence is TGTGCCAGCAGCTTGGTTTCCAGATCCTACGAGCAGTACTTC.

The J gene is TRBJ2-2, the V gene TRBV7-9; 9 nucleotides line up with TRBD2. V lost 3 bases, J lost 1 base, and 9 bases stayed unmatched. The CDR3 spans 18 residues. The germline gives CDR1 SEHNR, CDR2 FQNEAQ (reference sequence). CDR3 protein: CASSFSSGLAMNTGELFF. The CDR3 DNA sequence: TGTGCCAGCAGCTTCTCTTCGGGACTAGCTATGAACACCGGGGAGCTGTTTTTT.

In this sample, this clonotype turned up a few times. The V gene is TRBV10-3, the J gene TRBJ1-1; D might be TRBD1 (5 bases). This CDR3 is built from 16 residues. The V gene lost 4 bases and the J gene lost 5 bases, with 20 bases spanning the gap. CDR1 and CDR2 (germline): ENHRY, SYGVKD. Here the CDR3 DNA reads TGTGCCATCAGTGGTCAGGGTCTGGGGAAGGGGACTGAAGCTTTCTTT. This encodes CAISGQGLGKGTEAFF.

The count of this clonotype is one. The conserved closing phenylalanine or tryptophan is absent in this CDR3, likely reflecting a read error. CDR3: CASSMWLNEQFL. In nucleotides, the CDR3 is TGTGCCTCCTCGATGTGGCTAAATGAGCAGTTCCTC. This rearrangement joins TRBV12-3 or TRBV12-4 to TRBJ2-1; no reliable D call. Trimming took off 11 bases at V and 7 bases at J, with 15 bases between the two ends. The CDR3 is made up of 12 amino acids.

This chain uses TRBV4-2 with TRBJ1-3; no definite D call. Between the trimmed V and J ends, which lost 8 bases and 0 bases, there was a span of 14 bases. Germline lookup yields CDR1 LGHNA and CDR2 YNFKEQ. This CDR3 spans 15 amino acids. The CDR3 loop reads CASGPGGPSGNTIYF. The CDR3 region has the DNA TGTGCCAGCGGACCCGGTGGCCCCTCTGGAAACACCATATATTTT.

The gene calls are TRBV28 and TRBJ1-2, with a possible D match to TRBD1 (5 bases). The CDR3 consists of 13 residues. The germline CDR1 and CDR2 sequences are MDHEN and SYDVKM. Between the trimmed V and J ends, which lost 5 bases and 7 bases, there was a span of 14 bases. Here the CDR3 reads CASSPQRGSGYTF. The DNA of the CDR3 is TGTGCCAGCAGTCCTCAGCGGGGCAGTGGCTACACCTTC.

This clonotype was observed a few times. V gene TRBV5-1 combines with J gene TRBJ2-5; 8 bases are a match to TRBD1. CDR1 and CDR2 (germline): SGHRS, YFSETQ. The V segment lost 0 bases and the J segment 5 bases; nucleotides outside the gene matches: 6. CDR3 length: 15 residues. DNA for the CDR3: TGCGCCAGCAGCTTGGGTCCAGGGGGCGATGAGACCCAGTACTTC. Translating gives CASSLGPGGDETQYF. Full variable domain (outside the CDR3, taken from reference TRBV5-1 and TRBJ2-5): KAGVTQTPRYLIKTRGQQVTLSCSPISGHRSVSWYQQTPGQGLQFLFEYFSETQRNKGNFPGRFSGRQFSNSRSEMNVSTLELGDSALYLCASSLGPGGDETQYFGPGTRLLVL.

CDR3 bases: TGTGCCAGCACCGCCCCGGACTCCAATGAGCAGTTCTTC. Residues: CASTAPDSNEQFF. This rearrangement joins TRBV5-5 to TRBJ2-1; D might be TRBD2 (5 bases). The CDR3 loop spans 13 amino acids. CDR1 is SGHKS and CDR2 is YYEKEE in the germline V gene (reference sequence). The V end lost 6 bases, the J end lost 6 bases, and 13 bases lay between the germline ends.

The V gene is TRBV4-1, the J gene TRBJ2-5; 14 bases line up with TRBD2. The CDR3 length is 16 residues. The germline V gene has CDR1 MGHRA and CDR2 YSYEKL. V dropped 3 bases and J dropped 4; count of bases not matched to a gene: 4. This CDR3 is CASSQGGLAGAETQYF. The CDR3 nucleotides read TGCGCCAGCAGCCAGGGGGGACTAGCGGGAGCAGAGACCCAGTACTTC.

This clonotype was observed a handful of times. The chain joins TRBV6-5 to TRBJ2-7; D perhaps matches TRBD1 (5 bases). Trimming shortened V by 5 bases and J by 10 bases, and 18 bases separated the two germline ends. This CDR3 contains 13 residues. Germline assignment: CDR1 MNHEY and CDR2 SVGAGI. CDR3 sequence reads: CASSGYRQGGQYF. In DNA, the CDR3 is TGTGCCAGCAGTGGGTACCGGCAGGGTGGCCAGTACTTC.